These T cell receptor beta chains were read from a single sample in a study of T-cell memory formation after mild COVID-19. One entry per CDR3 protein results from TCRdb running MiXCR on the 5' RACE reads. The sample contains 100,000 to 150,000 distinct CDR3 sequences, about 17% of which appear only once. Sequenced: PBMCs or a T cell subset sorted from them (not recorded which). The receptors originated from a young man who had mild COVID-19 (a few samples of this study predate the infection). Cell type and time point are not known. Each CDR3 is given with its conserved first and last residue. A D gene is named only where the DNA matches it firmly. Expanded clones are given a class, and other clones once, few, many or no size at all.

CDR3aa: CSAGRVQRVTEAFF; CDR3nt: TGCAGTGCTGGGAGGGTACAGAGGGTCACTGAAGCTTTCTTT; d_gene: -; j_gene: TRBJ1-1; abundance: -; v_gene: TRBV20-1
CDR3aa: CAGQRGGHNEQFF; CDR3nt: TGCGCAGGACAGCGGGGGGGACACAATGAGCAGTTCTTC; d_gene: TRBD2; j_gene: TRBJ2-1; abundance: few; v_gene: TRBV6-2/TRBV6-3
CDR3aa: CSVLRDRGYEQYF; CDR3nt: TGCAGCGTTCTCCGGGACAGGGGCTACGAGCAGTACTTC; d_gene: TRBD1; j_gene: TRBJ2-7; abundance: -; v_gene: TRBV29-1
CDR3aa: CASSYSDRETQYF; CDR3nt: TGTGCCAGCAGTTACTCGGACAGGGAGACCCAGTACTTC; d_gene: TRBD1; j_gene: TRBJ2-5; abundance: few; v_gene: TRBV6-6
CDR3aa: CASSWGRVSEETQYF; CDR3nt: TGTGCCAGCAGCTGGGGGCGCGTGTCAGAAGAGACCCAGTACTTC; d_gene: -; j_gene: TRBJ2-5; abundance: -; v_gene: TRBV7-9
CDR3aa: CSARIPGGHDEQYF; CDR3nt: TGCAGTGCTAGAATCCCGGGGGGACATGACGAGCAGTACTTC; d_gene: -; j_gene: TRBJ2-7; abundance: few; v_gene: TRBV20-1
CDR3aa: CASSSQTGIYGYTF; CDR3nt: TGTGCCAGCAGTTCTCAAACAGGGATCTATGGCTACACCTTC; d_gene: -; j_gene: TRBJ1-2; abundance: -; v_gene: TRBV12-3/TRBV12-4
CDR3aa: CASSPGLAGHTDTQYF; CDR3nt: TGTGCTAGCAGCCCCGGACTAGCGGGGCACACAGATACGCAGTATTTT; d_gene: TRBD2; j_gene: TRBJ2-3; abundance: few; v_gene: TRBV7-7
CDR3aa: CASSRPPLETQYF; CDR3nt: TGTGCCAGCAGCCGCCCGCCACTAGAGACCCAGTACTTC; d_gene: -; j_gene: TRBJ2-5; abundance: -; v_gene: TRBV5-8
CDR3aa: CASSVDSGGAGETQYF; CDR3nt: TGTGCCAGCAGCGTAGATAGCGGGGGGGCTGGGGAGACCCAGTACTTC; d_gene: TRBD2; j_gene: TRBJ2-5; abundance: few; v_gene: TRBV9
CDR3aa: CAWARGANYGYTF; CDR3nt: TGTGCCTGGGCGAGAGGGGCTAACTATGGCTACACCTTC; d_gene: -; j_gene: TRBJ1-2; abundance: -; v_gene: TRBV30
CDR3aa: CSVDSPGQTNTEAFF; CDR3nt: TGCAGCGTTGATAGTCCCGGACAAACGAACACTGAAGCTTTCTTT; d_gene: -; j_gene: TRBJ1-1; abundance: -; v_gene: TRBV29-1
CDR3aa: CASSSRQGVKDTQYF; CDR3nt: TGTGCCAGCAGCTCTAGACAGGGGGTAAAAGATACGCAGTATTTT; d_gene: TRBD1; j_gene: TRBJ2-3; abundance: -; v_gene: TRBV7-8
CDR3aa: CASSGLAGAANEQFF; CDR3nt: TGCGCCAGCAGCGGACTAGCGGGGGCCGCTAATGAGCAGTTCTTC; d_gene: TRBD2; j_gene: TRBJ2-1; abundance: few; v_gene: TRBV5-1
CDR3aa: CASSPSGGRRYEQYF; CDR3nt: TGTGCCAGCAGCCCGAGTGGGGGCAGGAGATACGAGCAGTACTTC; d_gene: -; j_gene: TRBJ2-7; abundance: few; v_gene: TRBV11-2
CDR3aa: CASSVGLAGGSTDTQYF; CDR3nt: TGTGCCAGCAGCGTAGGACTAGCGGGTGGGAGCACAGATACGCAGTATTTT; d_gene: TRBD2; j_gene: TRBJ2-3; abundance: many; v_gene: TRBV9
CDR3aa: CATSVRLNYGYTF; CDR3nt: TGTGCCACCAGTGTCCGGTTGAACTATGGCTACACCTTC; d_gene: -; j_gene: TRBJ1-2; abundance: -; v_gene: TRBV24-1
CDR3aa: CASSPGGGTGNNEQFF; CDR3nt: TGCGCCAGCAGCCCGGGCGGGGGGACAGGGAACAATGAGCAGTTCTTC; d_gene: -; j_gene: TRBJ2-1; abundance: few; v_gene: TRBV4-3
CDR3aa: CASLENRQDTGELFF; CDR3nt: TGTGCCAGCTTAGAGAACCGACAGGACACCGGGGAGCTGTTTTTT; d_gene: -; j_gene: TRBJ2-2; abundance: few; v_gene: TRBV7-2
CDR3aa: CASSLGGFLQETQYF; CDR3nt: TGTGCCAGCAGCCTAGGGGGATTCTTACAAGAGACCCAGTACTTC; d_gene: -; j_gene: TRBJ2-5; abundance: -; v_gene: TRBV7-9
CDR3aa: CASSRDRDEQYF; CDR3nt: TGTGCCAGCAGTCGGGACAGGGACGAGCAGTACTTC; d_gene: TRBD1; j_gene: TRBJ2-7; abundance: -; v_gene: TRBV12-3/TRBV12-4
CDR3aa: CASSPLLDTQYF; CDR3nt: TGTGCCAGCTCACCTCTACTAGATACGCAGTATTTT; d_gene: -; j_gene: TRBJ2-3; abundance: many; v_gene: TRBV18
CDR3aa: CASSYGGEQPQHF; CDR3nt: TGTGCCAGCAGCTACGGGGGGGAGCAGCCCCAGCATTTT; d_gene: -; j_gene: TRBJ1-5; abundance: -; v_gene: TRBV7-2
CDR3aa: CASSYQGSRSYEQYF; CDR3nt: TGCGCCAGCAGCTACCAGGGATCTCGTTCCTACGAGCAGTACTTC; d_gene: -; j_gene: TRBJ2-7; abundance: -; v_gene: TRBV5-1
CDR3aa: CASCDRDNSPLHF; CDR3nt: TGCGCCAGCTGTGACAGGGATAATTCACCCCTCCACTTT; d_gene: TRBD1; j_gene: TRBJ1-6; abundance: many; v_gene: TRBV5-1
CDR3aa: CASSARQGFSRYEQFF; CDR3nt: TGTGCCAGCAGCGCCCGACAGGGCTTCTCCCGCTATGAGCAGTTCTTC; d_gene: TRBD1; j_gene: TRBJ2-1; abundance: few; v_gene: TRBV7-2
CDR3aa: CASRTLGGSYTF; CDR3nt: TGTGCCAGCAGGACCCTAGGGGGGAGCTACACCTTC; d_gene: -; j_gene: TRBJ1-2; abundance: -; v_gene: TRBV6-5
CDR3aa: CASSFSGGAGTGELFF; CDR3nt: TGTGCCAGCAGCTTTAGCGGGGGGGCCGGCACCGGGGAGCTGTTTTTT; d_gene: TRBD2; j_gene: TRBJ2-2; abundance: -; v_gene: TRBV7-2
CDR3aa: CASSYSRDTHTQYF; CDR3nt: TGTGCCAGCAGTTACTCGCGGGACACCCATACGCAGTATTTT; d_gene: -; j_gene: TRBJ2-3; abundance: many; v_gene: TRBV6-5
CDR3aa: CAISATLYNEQFF; CDR3nt: TGTGCCATCAGTGCGACACTCTACAATGAGCAGTTCTTC; d_gene: -; j_gene: TRBJ2-1; abundance: few; v_gene: TRBV10-3
CDR3aa: CATSDAGQGDNEQFF; CDR3nt: TGTGCCACCAGTGACGCTGGACAGGGGGACAATGAGCAGTTCTTC; d_gene: TRBD1; j_gene: TRBJ2-1; abundance: -; v_gene: TRBV24-1
CDR3aa: CSVREFADQPQHF; CDR3nt: TGCAGCGTCAGGGAATTTGCGGATCAGCCCCAGCATTTT; d_gene: -; j_gene: TRBJ1-5; abundance: few; v_gene: TRBV29-1
CDR3aa: CATHVFGLAKNIQYF; CDR3nt: TGTGCCACCCATGTTTTCGGGCTGGCCAAAAACATTCAGTACTTC; d_gene: -; j_gene: TRBJ2-4; abundance: few; v_gene: TRBV19
CDR3aa: CASGDSDEQYF; CDR3nt: TGTGCCAGCGGGGACTCAGACGAGCAGTACTTC; d_gene: -; j_gene: TRBJ2-7; abundance: -; v_gene: TRBV6-1
CDR3aa: CASSLVAGKGDSPLHF; CDR3nt: TGTGCCAGCAGCTTGGTGGCGGGGAAGGGAGATTCACCCCTCCACTTT; d_gene: -; j_gene: TRBJ1-6; abundance: few; v_gene: TRBV5-4
CDR3aa: CASSPQGAGELFF; CDR3nt: TGTGCCAGCAGCCCTCAGGGGGCCGGGGAGCTGTTTTTT; d_gene: TRBD1; j_gene: TRBJ2-2; abundance: -; v_gene: TRBV7-2
CDR3aa: CASSSFDRSGGYTF; CDR3nt: TGTGCCAGCAGCTCCTTTGACCGGTCAGGTGGCTACACCTTC; d_gene: -; j_gene: TRBJ1-2; abundance: -; v_gene: TRBV5-5
CDR3aa: CATSKLQGSETQYF; CDR3nt: TGTGCCACCAGCAAGTTACAGGGGAGTGAGACCCAGTACTTC; d_gene: TRBD1; j_gene: TRBJ2-5; abundance: -; v_gene: TRBV15
CDR3aa: CASSLTGGSRSTEAFF; CDR3nt: TGTGCCAGCAGTTTAACAGGGGGATCTAGAAGCACTGAAGCTTTCTTT; d_gene: TRBD1; j_gene: TRBJ1-1; abundance: -; v_gene: TRBV12-3/TRBV12-4
CDR3aa: CASSPRLVNEQFF; CDR3nt: TGTGCCAGCAGTCCGCGACTAGTCAATGAGCAGTTCTTC; d_gene: -; j_gene: TRBJ2-1; abundance: many; v_gene: TRBV27
CDR3aa: CASSNGVGAADTQYF; CDR3nt: TGTGCCAGCAGTAATGGCGTGGGCGCTGCAGATACGCAGTATTTT; d_gene: -; j_gene: TRBJ2-3; abundance: few; v_gene: TRBV25-1
CDR3aa: CASSFQGVRTQYF; CDR3nt: TGTGCCAGCAGTTTCCAGGGGGTCCGAACGCAGTATTTT; d_gene: TRBD1; j_gene: TRBJ2-3; abundance: -; v_gene: TRBV28
CDR3aa: CASSNYGGTYNEQFF; CDR3nt: TGTGCCAGCAGCAACTACGGGGGGACCTACAATGAGCAGTTCTTC; d_gene: TRBD2; j_gene: TRBJ2-1; abundance: few; v_gene: TRBV5-8
CDR3aa: CASSARGGPYNEQFF; CDR3nt: TGTGCCAGCAGCGCGCGGGGGGGCCCCTACAATGAGCAGTTCTTC; d_gene: TRBD2; j_gene: TRBJ2-1; abundance: -; v_gene: TRBV7-9
CDR3aa: CASSRTRLAGHNEQFF; CDR3nt: TGCGCCAGCAGCCGGACCCGACTAGCGGGGCACAATGAGCAGTTCTTC; d_gene: TRBD2; j_gene: TRBJ2-1; abundance: many; v_gene: TRBV4-1
CDR3aa: CASSFGGGARVEQFF; CDR3nt: TGTGCCAGCAGTTTTGGAGGGGGGGCCAGAGTGGAGCAGTTCTTC; d_gene: -; j_gene: TRBJ2-1; abundance: many; v_gene: TRBV12-3/TRBV12-4
CDR3aa: CASRYRGQRDTQYF; CDR3nt: TGTGCCAGCAGGTACAGGGGGCAGAGGGATACGCAGTATTTT; d_gene: TRBD1; j_gene: TRBJ2-3; abundance: -; v_gene: TRBV7-9
CDR3aa: CASSLGGDPTDTQYF; CDR3nt: TGCGCCAGCAGCTTGGGTGGGGATCCCACAGATACGCAGTATTTT; d_gene: -; j_gene: TRBJ2-3; abundance: few; v_gene: TRBV5-1
CDR3aa: CASSPDRVRNSPLHF; CDR3nt: TGTGCCAGCAGCCCCGACAGGGTTAGGAATTCACCCCTCCACTTT; d_gene: TRBD1; j_gene: TRBJ1-6; abundance: -; v_gene: TRBV12-3/TRBV12-4
CDR3aa: CASSVTGRTGELFF; CDR3nt: TGTGCCAGCAGCGTAACGGGACGCACCGGGGAGCTGTTTTTT; d_gene: -; j_gene: TRBJ2-2; abundance: -; v_gene: TRBV9
CDR3aa: CASSFEGANEKLFF; CDR3nt: TGTGCCAGCAGCTTCGAAGGGGCTAATGAAAAACTGTTTTTT; d_gene: -; j_gene: TRBJ1-4; abundance: -; v_gene: TRBV7-9
CDR3aa: CASSVRGLAGGSTDTQYF; CDR3nt: TGTGCCAGCAGCGTTAGGGGCCTAGCGGGGGGGAGCACAGATACGCAGTATTTT; d_gene: TRBD2; j_gene: TRBJ2-3; abundance: -; v_gene: TRBV7-9
CDR3aa: CAISEKSHYGYTF; CDR3nt: TGTGCCATCAGTGAGAAGTCTCACTATGGCTACACCTTC; d_gene: -; j_gene: TRBJ1-2; abundance: -; v_gene: TRBV10-3